The clone carrying this TCR beta chain appeared a few times. Per the germline V gene, CDR1 is MGHRA and CDR2 is YSYEKL. The ends were cut back, 0 bases at V and 2 bases at J, with 10 bases in the middle. CDR3 length: 15 residues. These data come from a study of T-cell memory formation after mild COVID-19. Using constant-segment primers, 5'RACE produced TCR alpha and TCR beta cDNA libraries carrying sample barcodes and UMIs. TCRdb re-called the 5' RACE reads through MiXCR, storing one row per CDR3 protein. The table has fewer than 95,000 distinct CDR3 sequences, around 15% seen once. This TCR came from a man aged 18 to 30 who had mild COVID-19 (a few samples of this study predate the infection). Cell type and time point are not known. J is TRBJ1-1 and V is TRBV4-1; the D is unclear. Sequencing was carried out using PBMCs or a T cell subset sorted from them (not recorded which). For the CDR3, the DNA is TGCGCCAGCAGCCAAGATCCAAAATTCAACACTGAAGCTTTCTTT. This codes for CASSQDPKFNTEAFF.